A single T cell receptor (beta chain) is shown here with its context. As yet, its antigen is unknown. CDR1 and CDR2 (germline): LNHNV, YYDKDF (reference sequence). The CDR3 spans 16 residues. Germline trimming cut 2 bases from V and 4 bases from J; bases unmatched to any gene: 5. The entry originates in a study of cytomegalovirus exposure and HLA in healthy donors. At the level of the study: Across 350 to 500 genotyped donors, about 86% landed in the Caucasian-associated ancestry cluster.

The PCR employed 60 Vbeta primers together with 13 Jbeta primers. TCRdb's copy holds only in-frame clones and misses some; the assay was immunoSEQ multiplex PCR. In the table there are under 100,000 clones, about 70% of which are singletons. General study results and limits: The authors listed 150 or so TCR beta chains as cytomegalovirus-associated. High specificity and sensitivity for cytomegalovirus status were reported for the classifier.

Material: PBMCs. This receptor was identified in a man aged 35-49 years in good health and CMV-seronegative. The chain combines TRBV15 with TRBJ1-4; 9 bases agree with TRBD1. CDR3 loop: CATSRPGTGLNEKLFF. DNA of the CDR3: TGTGCCACCAGCAGACCGGGGACAGGGCTTAATGAAAAACTGTTTTTT.